Each of the 27 T cell receptor beta chains below was sequenced from the same sample in a study of response to subunit inactivated influenza vaccine. TCRdb fed the RT-PCR reads into MiXCR, producing one record per CDR3 protein. The table records fewer than 800,000 distinct CDR3 sequences, less than 20% of them present only once. Material: PBMCs from blood, obtained roughly 12 days after vaccination. These receptor sequences come from a man aged 50-59 years who received an inactivated influenza vaccine.

This chain joins TRBV3-1 and TRBJ2-7; a possible D gene is TRBD1 (5 bases). There are 14 residues in the CDR3. In germline, CDR1 is LGHDT, CDR2 YNNKEL (reference sequence). The V end lost 0 bases, the J end lost 6 bases, and 12 bases lay between the germline ends. The CDR3 coding sequence is TGTGCCAGCAGCCAAGAGGTCAGGGCAGGCGAGCAGTACTTC. This codes for CASSQEVRAGEQYF.

For this clonotype: A single base separates this from a much larger clone, so it may be a read error. This chain joins TRBV12-3 or TRBV12-4 and TRBJ1-5; perhaps TRBD1 as D (6 bases). This CDR3 is 16 amino acids long. This CDR3 reads CASRSGQSGSWQPQRF. CDR3 coding DNA: TGTGCCAGCAGATCGGGACAAAGCGGGAGCTGGCAGCCCCAGCGTTTT.

This clonotype appeared a few times. The V call is TRBV12-3 or TRBV12-4, the J call TRBJ2-6; 9 bases are a match to TRBD1. This CDR3 has 23 residues. J was trimmed by 0 bases and V by 0 bases; bases with no gene match: 18. CDR3 nucleotides: TGTGCCAGCAGTTTAGCTCCGGGACAGGGCTCCCACTATCACAGCTCTGGGGCCAACGTCCTGACTTTC. Translation gives CASSLAPGQGSHYHSSGANVLTF.

The chain's CDR3 is CASSLLGQGGSTDTQYF. The DNA for the CDR3 is TGTGCCAGCAGTTTATTAGGCCAGGGAGGTTCGACAGATACGCAGTATTTT. The chain carries TRBV28 and TRBJ2-3, with D perhaps matching TRBD2 (6 bases). The V end lost 1 base, the J end lost 3 bases, and 17 bases lay between the germline ends. This CDR3 is built from 17 residues. The germline V gene has CDR1 MDHEN and CDR2 SYDVKM.

The J gene is TRBJ2-3, the V gene TRBV4-1; D possibly uses TRBD1 or TRBD2 (6 bases each). CDR1 MGHRA and CDR2 YSYEKL come from the germline V gene. Between the trimmed V and J ends, which lost 0 bases and 11 bases, there was a span of 18 bases. CDR3 length: 15 residues. The CDR3 is CASSQEFLGGLGQYF. CDR3 sequence (DNA): TGCGCCAGCAGCCAAGAGTTTTTAGGGGGGCTGGGGCAGTATTTT.

J is TRBJ2-1 and V is TRBV12-3 or TRBV12-4; TRBD2 agrees at 14 bases. This CDR3 has 15 amino acids. Trimming took 4 bases from V and 8 from J; bases not matched to a gene: 4. DNA of the CDR3: TGTGCCAGCAGTTCGACTAGCGGGGGGGCCGATGAGCAGTTCTTC. As protein: CASSSTSGGADEQFF.

Only a few counts were recorded for this clonotype. The rearrangement links TRBV6-6 to TRBJ1-2, with D possibly being TRBD1 (6 bases). Germline V gene data show CDR1 as MNHNY and CDR2 as SVGAGI (reference sequence). Between the trimmed V and J ends, which lost 8 bases and 2 bases, there was a span of 12 bases. The CDR3 covers 13 residues. The CDR3 sequence: CASGIGQNYGYTF. The CDR3 DNA follows: TGTGCCAGCGGGATTGGACAGAACTATGGCTACACCTTC.

The rearrangement uses TRBV20-1 and TRBJ2-5; 7 nucleotides line up with TRBD1. Germline V CDR1 and CDR2: DFQATT, SNEGSKA (reference sequence). Germline trimming cut 5 bases from V and 6 bases from J; bases unmatched to any gene: 12. The CDR3 totals 14 residues. CDR3 amino acids: CSAPVRQGSKTQYF. CDR3 DNA sequence: TGCAGTGCTCCCGTTAGACAGGGTTCGAAGACCCAGTACTTC.

The chain has TRBV5-1 and TRBJ2-2; weak D call: TRBD1 (5 bases). Germline CDR1 SGHRS, CDR2 YFSETQ. The CDR3 is 14 residues long. Trimming removed 2 bases from V and 6 bases from J, with 11 bases in between. CDR3 in DNA: TGCGCCAGCAGCTTAGGGCAGGGCTCCGGGGAGCTGTTTTTT. Its protein product is CASSLGQGSGELFF.

This clonotype has just a few counts. The rearrangement uses TRBV4-2 and TRBJ2-4; TRBD2 aligns across 7 bases. V dropped 3 bases and J dropped 0; count of bases not matched to a gene: 5. Germline V gives CDR1 LGHNA, CDR2 YNFKEQ. This CDR3 contains 16 residues. The CDR3 DNA sequence: TGTGCCAGCAGCCAGGGGACTATTCTAGCCAAAAACATTCAGTACTTC. Its protein is CASSQGTILAKNIQYF.

This clonotype was detected only a few times. This chain joins TRBV7-2 and TRBJ2-3; D ambiguous. The CDR3 is made up of 14 amino acids. V lost 0 bases and J 4 bases, leaving 8 bases between the germline ends. CDR1 and CDR2 from the germline V gene are SGHTA and FQGNSA. CDR3 sequence (DNA): TGTGCCAGCAGCTTAGCGTTGGGCGCAGATACGCAGTATTTT. This sequence encodes CASSLALGADTQYF.

This clonotype turned up a few times. A read error may produce the germline difference seen at one junction end. The genes are TRBV7-9 and TRBJ2-2; tentative D call: TRBD1 (6 bases). Per the germline V gene, CDR1 is SEHNR and CDR2 is FQNEAQ (reference sequence). This CDR3 spans 13 amino acids. Here the CDR3 DNA reads TGTGCCGGCAGGGGCGCGAACACCGGGGAGCTGTTTTTT. Amino acids: CAGRGANTGELFF. Based on the CDR3 plus reference TRBV7-9 and TRBJ2-2, the full variable domain is DTGVSQNPRHKITKRGQNVTFRCDPISEHNRLYWYRQTLGQGPEFLTYFQNEAQLEKSRLLSDRFSAERPKGSFSTLEIQRTEQGDSAMYLCAGRGANTGELFFGEGSRLTVL.

This clonotype has at least ten counts. The chain recombines TRBV5-5 with TRBJ2-5, with D possibly TRBD1 on 5 matching bases. Trimming removed 0 bases at V and 4 bases at J, with 10 bases between. The CDR3 runs to 14 residues. From germline, CDR1 is SGHKS and CDR2 YYEKEE (reference sequence). The CDR3 spells CASSLEMGRETQYF. The CDR3 nucleotides read TGTGCCAGCAGCTTGGAAATGGGGCGAGAGACCCAGTACTTC. The full variable domain, in which reference TRBV5-5 and TRBJ2-5 provide the parts outside the CDR3, is DAGVTQSPTHLIKTRGQQVTLRCSPISGHKSVSWYQQVLGQGPQFIFQYYEKEERGRGNFPDRFSARQFPNYSSELNVNALLLGDSALYLCASSLEMGRETQYFGPGTRLLVL.

The genes are TRBV3-1 and TRBJ2-2; weak D call: TRBD1 (6 bases). With 4 bases removed from V and 5 bases from J, the gap between germline ends came to 14 bases. Germline V gene sequence: CDR1 LGHDT, CDR2 YNNKEL (reference sequence). The CDR3 is 15 residues long. The CDR3 loop is CASSRDITGTGELFF. The CDR3 bases are TGTGCCAGCAGCCGGGACATAACGGGGACCGGGGAGCTGTTTTTT.

This clonotype turned up a few times. The chain is built from TRBV10-3 and TRBJ2-3; TRBD2 is a possible D gene (5 bases). Trimming shortened V by 6 bases and J by 0 bases, and 7 bases separated the two germline ends. The CDR3 loop spans 13 amino acids. Per the germline V gene, CDR1 is ENHRY and CDR2 is SYGVKD. This chain's CDR3 is CAIRGASTDTQYF. DNA for the CDR3: TGTGCCATCAGGGGAGCTAGCACAGATACGCAGTATTTT.

This clonotype was detected only a few times. The CDR3 loop is CASSLNGGVNNEQFF. As DNA, the CDR3 is TGTGCCAGCAGCTTAAATGGCGGGGTGAACAATGAGCAGTTCTTC. The chain couples TRBV7-9 to TRBJ2-1; D possibly corresponds to TRBD2 (6 bases). CDR1 is SEHNR and CDR2 is FQNEAQ in the germline V gene (reference sequence). V shed 2 bases and J shed 5 bases, with 13 bases lying between them. This CDR3 has 15 amino acids.

The rearrangement uses TRBV27 and TRBJ1-2; TRBD1 agrees at 8 bases. After removal of 8 bases from V and 3 bases from J, the junction contained 8 bases not matched to a gene. CDR1 and CDR2 (germline): MNHEY, SMNVEV (reference sequence). The CDR3 contains 14 residues. CDR3 sequence: CASGRQGSDYGYTF. The CDR3 nucleotides are TGTGCCAGCGGGCGACAGGGGAGTGACTATGGCTACACCTTC.

This clonotype was seen a handful of times. The chain is built from TRBV20-1 and TRBJ2-5; the match to TRBD2 covers 11 bases. J gave up 4 bases and V 3 bases, and 4 bases lay outside the gene matches. The CDR3 extends over 14 amino acids. The germline gives CDR1 DFQATT, CDR2 SNEGSKA (reference sequence). This CDR3 is CSARRLAGPETQYF. CDR3 nucleotides: TGCAGTGCTAGGAGACTAGCGGGACCAGAGACCCAGTACTTC.

This chain links TRBV10-3 with TRBJ1-1; 7 nucleotides line up with TRBD1. The CDR3 covers 13 residues. Losses at the gene ends were 7 bases for V and 3 bases for J; bases not matched to a gene: 5. The V gene's germline CDR1 is ENHRY and CDR2 SYGVKD. CDR3 in DNA: TGTGCCATCAATGACAGGGAGCACACTGAAGCTTTCTTT. Its translation is CAINDREHTEAFF.

This clonotype was seen only a few times. The V gene is TRBV7-2, the J gene TRBJ1-1, with 10 bases fitting TRBD1. Germline trimming cut 3 bases from V and 4 bases from J; bases unmatched to any gene: 5. From germline, CDR1 is SGHTA and CDR2 FQGNSA. The CDR3 covers 15 residues. DNA for the CDR3: TGTGCCAGCAGCTTGACAGGGGGCCTAAGCACTGAAGCTTTCTTT. Protein: CASSLTGGLSTEAFF.

CDR3: CASSPDGYEAFF. Here the CDR3 DNA reads TGTGCCAGCAGTCCGGACGGATATGAAGCTTTCTTT. The J gene is TRBJ1-1, the V gene TRBV6-5, with D unclear. V shed 5 bases and J shed 7 bases, with 11 bases lying between them. Germline CDR1 reads MNHEY; CDR2 reads SVGAGI. CDR3 size: 12 residues.

CDR3 sequence reads: CASSLTGGGQETQYF. The DNA for the CDR3 is TGTGCCAGCAGTTTGACCGGAGGGGGTCAAGAGACCCAGTACTTC. The genes are TRBV28 and TRBJ2-5, with D perhaps TRBD1 or TRBD2 (6 bases each). V lost 3 bases and J 2 bases, leaving 13 bases between the germline ends. Germline values: CDR1 MDHEN, CDR2 SYDVKM. This CDR3 is built from 15 residues.

This rearrangement joins TRBV7-6 to TRBJ2-5, with 10 bases matching TRBD2. V was pared by 3 bases and J by 1 base, with 2 bases of the junction left unmatched. CDR3 length: 15 residues. Germline CDR1 SGHVS, CDR2 FNYEAQ. The CDR3 DNA sequence: TGTGCCAGCAGCTTTATAGCGGGGGGCCAAGAGACCCAGTACTTC. Protein product: CASSFIAGGQETQYF.

The V gene is TRBV2, the J gene TRBJ2-3; 9 positions agree with TRBD1. The V gene's germline CDR1 is SNHLY and CDR2 FYNNEI. The junction had 3 bases not matched to a gene; V was cut back by 4 bases and J by 1 base. The CDR3 totals 15 residues. CDR3 nucleotides: TGTGCCAGCAGTGGACAGGGGGTCGGCACAGATACGCAGTATTTT. Residues: CASSGQGVGTDTQYF. Based on the CDR3 plus reference TRBV2 and TRBJ2-3, the full variable domain is EPEVTQTPSHQVTQMGQEVILRCVPISNHLYFYWYRQILGQKVEFLVSFYNNEISEKSEIFDDQFSVERPDGSNFTLKIRSTKLEDSAMYFCASSGQGVGTDTQYFGPGTRLTVL.

J is TRBJ1-1 and V is TRBV20-1; D remains ambiguous. Germline CDR1 reads DFQATT; CDR2 reads SNEGSKA (reference sequence). V shed 4 bases and J shed 0 bases, with 12 bases lying between them. The CDR3 has 14 residues. CDR3 bases: TGCAGTGCTACGATCTCCCCAGTGAACACTGAAGCTTTCTTT. Protein: CSATISPVNTEAFF.

CDR3: CASSQERGKQYF. As DNA, the CDR3 is TGTGCCAGCAGCCAGGAGCGGGGTAAGCAGTATTTT. The chain combines TRBV3-1 with TRBJ2-3; TRBD2 agrees at 7 bases. The V gene's germline CDR1 is LGHDT and CDR2 YNNKEL (reference sequence). The CDR3 totals 12 residues. V was clipped by 3 bases and J by 11 bases; unmatched bases: 5.

This clonotype appeared a few times. The genes are TRBV4-3 and TRBJ2-3, with D possibly matching TRBD2 (5 bases). Germline V lookup: CDR1 LGHNA, CDR2 YSLEER. The length of the CDR3 is 15 residues. With 0 bases removed from V and 5 bases from J, the gap between germline ends came to 12 bases. The CDR3 DNA is TGCGCCAGCAGCCAAGAGGGAGTGCCGGGAGATACGCAGTATTTT. Its translation: CASSQEGVPGDTQYF.